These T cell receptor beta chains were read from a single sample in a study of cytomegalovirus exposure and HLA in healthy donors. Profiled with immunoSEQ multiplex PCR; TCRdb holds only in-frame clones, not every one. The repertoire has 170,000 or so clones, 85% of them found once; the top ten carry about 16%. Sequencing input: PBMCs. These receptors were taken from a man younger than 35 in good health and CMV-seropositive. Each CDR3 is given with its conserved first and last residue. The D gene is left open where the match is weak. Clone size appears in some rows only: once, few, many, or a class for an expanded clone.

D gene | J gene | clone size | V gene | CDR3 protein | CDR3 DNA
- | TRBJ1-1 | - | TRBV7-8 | CASSLEVSGNTEAFF | TGTGCCAGCAGCTTAGAGGTTTCAGGGAACACTGAAGCTTTCTTT
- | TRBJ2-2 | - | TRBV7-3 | CASSLSGIQTGELFF | TGTGCCAGCAGCTTATCGGGTATTCAAACCGGGGAGCTGTTTTTT
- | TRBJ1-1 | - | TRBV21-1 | CASSPEGAMNTEAFF | TGTGCCAGCAGCCCGGAAGGAGCGATGAACACTGAAGCTTTCTTT
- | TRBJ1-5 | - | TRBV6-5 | CASSGGSNQPQHF | TGTGCCAGCAGTGGGGGGAGCAATCAGCCCCAGCATTTT
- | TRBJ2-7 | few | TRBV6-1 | CASSEWGHQNF | TGTGCCAGCAGTGAATGGGGACATCAAAATTTC
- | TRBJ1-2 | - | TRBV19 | CASTPGTGRPNYGYTF | TGTGCCAGTACCCCGGGCACAGGGCGTCCTAACTATGGCTACACCTTC
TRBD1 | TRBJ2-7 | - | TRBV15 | CATSGGTGEGEQYF | TGTGCCACCAGCGGGGGGACAGGGGAGGGAGAGCAGTACTTC
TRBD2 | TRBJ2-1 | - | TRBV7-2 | CASSSGGVAGWQFF | TGTGCCAGCAGCTCCGGGGGGGTAGCGGGATGGCAGTTCTTC
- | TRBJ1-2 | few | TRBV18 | CASSPQKEINYGYTF | TGTGCCAGCTCACCTCAGAAAGAAATAAACTATGGCTACACCTTC
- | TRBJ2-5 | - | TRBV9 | CASSLRRGEGQLETQYF | TGTGCCAGCAGCCTTAGGAGGGGGGAGGGACAATTGGAGACCCAGTACTTC
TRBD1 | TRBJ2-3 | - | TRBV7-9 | CASSLRTGGHTDTQYF | TGTGCCAGCAGCCTAAGAACAGGGGGCCACACAGATACGCAGTATTTT
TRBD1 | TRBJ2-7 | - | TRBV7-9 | CASSLVNVGRGLEEQYF | TGTGCCAGCAGCTTAGTTAACGTGGGCAGGGGGTTGGAGGAGCAGTACTTC
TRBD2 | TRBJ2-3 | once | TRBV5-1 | CASSLEGLEGDTQYF | TGCGCCAGCAGCTTGGAAGGACTAGAAGGAGATACGCAGTATTTT
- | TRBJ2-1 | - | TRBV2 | CASSPPVRGRRNEQFF | TGTGCCAGCAGTCCCCCTGTCCGGGGGAGGCGCAATGAGCAGTTCTTC
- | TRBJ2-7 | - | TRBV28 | CASSLQGPYEQYF | TGTGCCAGCAGTTTACAGGGGCCCTACGAGCAGTACTTC
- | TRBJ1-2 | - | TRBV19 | CASSFRQYGYTF | TGTGCCAGTAGTTTCAGACAGTATGGCTACACCTTC
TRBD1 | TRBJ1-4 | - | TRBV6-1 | CASRDRGLTNEKLFF | TGTGCCAGCAGGGACAGGGGGCTAACTAATGAAAAACTGTTTTTT
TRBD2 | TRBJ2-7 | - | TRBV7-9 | CASSPPGGYEQYF | TGTGCCAGCTCCCCCCCGGGAGGTTACGAGCAGTACTTC
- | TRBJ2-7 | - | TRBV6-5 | CASSFDPAGSYEQYF | TGTGCCAGCAGTTTCGACCCGGCGGGCTCCTACGAGCAGTACTTC
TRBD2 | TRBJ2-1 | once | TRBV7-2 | CASSLSGGSYNEQFF | TGTGCCAGCAGCCTGAGCGGGGGATCTTACAATGAGCAGTTCTTC
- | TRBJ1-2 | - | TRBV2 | CASSSGTYYGYTF | TGTGCCAGCAGTTCCGGGACTTACTATGGCTACACCTTC
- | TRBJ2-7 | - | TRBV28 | CASSLRRERNEQYF | TGTGCCAGCAGCCTGAGACGGGAAAGGAACGAGCAGTACTTC
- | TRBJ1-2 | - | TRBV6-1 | CASSGTHTDYGYTF | TGTGCCAGCTCCGGGACTCACACCGACTATGGCTACACCTTC
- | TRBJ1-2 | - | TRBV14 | CASSRGSYGYTF | TGTGCCAGCAGCAGGGGGAGTTATGGCTACACCTTC
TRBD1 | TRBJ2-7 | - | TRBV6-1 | CASGGQGRYEQYF | TGTGCCAGCGGGGGACAGGGGAGGTACGAGCAGTACTTC
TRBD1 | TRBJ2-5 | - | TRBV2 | CARKTGGQTQYF | TGTGCCAGAAAGACAGGGGGGCAGACCCAGTACTTC
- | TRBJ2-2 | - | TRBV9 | CASTLDGRMNTGELFF | TGTGCCAGCACCTTAGACGGGAGAATGAACACCGGGGAGCTGTTTTTT
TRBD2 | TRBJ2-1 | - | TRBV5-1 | CASSKTSGQYNEQFF | TGCGCCAGCAGCAAAACTAGCGGACAATACAATGAGCAGTTCTTC
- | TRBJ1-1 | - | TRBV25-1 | CASSYLSTEAFF | TGTGCCAGCAGTTACCTGAGCACTGAAGCTTTCTTT
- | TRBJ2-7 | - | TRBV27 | CASSLGRAGYEQYF | TGTGCCAGCAGTTTAGGTAGGGCGGGCTACGAGCAGTACTTC
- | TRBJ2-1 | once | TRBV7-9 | CASSLGGGANEQFF | TGTGCCAGCAGCTTAGGTGGAGGGGCCAATGAGCAGTTCTTC
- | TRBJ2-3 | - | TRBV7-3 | CASSLRASTDTQYF | TGTGCCAGCAGCTTAAGGGCGAGCACAGATACGCAGTATTTT
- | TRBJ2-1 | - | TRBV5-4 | CASSSSPDYNEQFF | TGTGCCAGCAGCTCAAGCCCTGACTACAATGAGCAGTTCTTC
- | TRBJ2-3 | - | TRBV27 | CASSPRRGSTDTQYF | TGTGCCAGCAGTCCCCGTAGGGGGAGCACAGATACGCAGTATTTT
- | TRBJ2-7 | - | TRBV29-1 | CSVEGRGSYEQYF | TGCAGCGTGGAAGGGCGCGGATCCTACGAGCAGTACTTC
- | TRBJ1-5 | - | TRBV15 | CATSRDRRSQPQHF | TGTGCCACCAGCAGAGATAGGAGGTCTCAGCCCCAGCATTTT
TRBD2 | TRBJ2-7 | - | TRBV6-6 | CASKRAGVDEQYF | TGTGCCAGCAAAAGAGCGGGAGTCGACGAGCAGTACTTC
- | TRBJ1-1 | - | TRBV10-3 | CAISEFEHTEAFF | TGTGCCATCAGTGAGTTCGAGCACACTGAAGCTTTCTTT
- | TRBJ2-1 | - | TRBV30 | CAWSVEAAYNEQFF | TGTGCCTGGAGTGTAGAGGCCGCTTACAATGAGCAGTTCTTC
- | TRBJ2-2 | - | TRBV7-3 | CASSLIAGDAGELFF | TGTGCCAGCAGCTTAATTGCAGGGGACGCCGGGGAGCTGTTTTTT
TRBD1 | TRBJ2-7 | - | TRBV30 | CAWNPGTGSDEQYF | TGTGCCTGGAACCCCGGGACAGGGTCCGACGAGCAGTACTTC
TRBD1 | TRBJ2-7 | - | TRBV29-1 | CSVEVPGQGHPYYEQYF | TGCAGCGTTGAGGTCCCGGGACAGGGGCATCCCTACTACGAGCAGTACTTC
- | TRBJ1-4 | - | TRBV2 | CASRTAATNEKLFF | TGTGCCAGCAGAACAGCTGCAACTAATGAAAAACTGTTTTTT
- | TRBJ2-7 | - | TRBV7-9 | CASSLGQGGREQYF | TGTGCCAGCAGCTTGGGTCAGGGGGGTCGCGAGCAGTACTTC
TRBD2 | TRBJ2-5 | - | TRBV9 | CASSGVAGGPSETQYF | TGTGCCAGCAGCGGTGTAGCGGGAGGGCCCTCGGAGACCCAGTACTTC
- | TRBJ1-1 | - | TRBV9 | CASSVAGNTEAFF | TGTGCCAGCAGCGTAGCAGGGAACACTGAAGCTTTCTTT
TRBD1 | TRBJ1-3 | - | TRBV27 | CASMRRQGISGNTIYF | TGTGCCAGCATGCGGAGACAGGGCATCTCTGGAAACACCATATATTTT
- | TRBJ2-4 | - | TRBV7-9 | CASSLGRQEDSFGKNIQYF | TGTGCCAGCAGCTTAGGAAGACAGGAGGATTCTTTTGGCAAAAACATTCAGTACTTC
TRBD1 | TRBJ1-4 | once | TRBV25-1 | CASSEFGDRGRRREKLFF | TGTGCCAGCAGTGAATTCGGGGACAGGGGGCGAAGGAGAGAAAAACTGTTTTTT
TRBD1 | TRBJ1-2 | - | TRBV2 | CASRWGQGMNYGYTF | TGTGCCAGCAGATGGGGACAGGGCATGAACTATGGCTACACCTTC
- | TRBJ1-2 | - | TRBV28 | CASSFPSAGSKNYGYTF | TGTGCCAGCAGTTTTCCCTCGGCAGGCAGTAAGAACTATGGCTACACCTTC
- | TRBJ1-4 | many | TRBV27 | CASSIRQVANEKLFF | TGTGCCAGCAGTATCCGTCAGGTGGCTAATGAAAAACTGTTTTTT